This TCR beta chain was observed in a study of cytomegalovirus exposure and HLA in healthy donors. The PCR employed 60 Vbeta primers together with 13 Jbeta primers. TCRdb's table, derived via immunoSEQ multiplex PCR, lists solely in-frame clones and lacks some. Of about 220,000 clones in the sample, roughly 82% are singletons; the top ten hold approximately 5.3%. Germline-derived CDR1 and CDR2 are MNHNS and SASEGT. The CDR3 is 13 residues long. V was trimmed by 11 bases and J by 3 bases, leaving 16 bases between them. Sequencing was done on a sample of PBMCs. The V call is TRBV6-1, the J call TRBJ1-1; D remains unclear. This receptor was identified in a woman in her thirties or forties in good health and CMV-seropositive. Here the CDR3 reads CALLGTGYTEAFF. CDR3 in DNA: TGTGCCCTCCTCGGTACGGGGTACACTGAAGCTTTCTTT.